The sequence of this T cell receptor beta chain was determined in a study of T-cell reconstitution after alpha-beta-depleted transplantation in children. Findings and limits, study-wide: The study traced high day-60 TCRbeta diversity in some patients to surviving recipient T cells and thymic progenitors. As was reported, about two months after transplant, alpha-beta T cells came from several hundred expanded graft clones. One year post-transplant, T-cell counts and diversity were largely derived from T cells produced anew.

Preparation of the TCRbeta library was carried out with unique molecular identifiers. Using its own MiXCR run on the PCR reads, TCRdb lists one record per CDR3 protein. The table records approximately 130,000 distinct CDR3 sequences, roughly 10% of them present only once. This clonotype was detected a few times. Its antigen is still unknown. The germline gives CDR1 SGHTA, CDR2 FQGNSA. CDR3 length equals 13 residues. The V end lost 7 bases, the J end lost 5 bases, and 15 bases lay between the germline ends. This sequence was found in a girl less than two years old who had a stem cell transplant for combined immunodeficiency, so the T cells may come from the graft donor. The material was PBMCs, mostly from graft donor cells, obtained 180 days after TCRalphabeta/CD19-depleted stem cell transplant. The chain combines TRBV7-2 with TRBJ2-7, with D possibly matching TRBD2 (5 bases). DNA of the CDR3: TGTGCCAGCACCCAGTGGACTCCCGACGAGCAGTACTTC. It specifies CASTQWTPDEQYF.